This TCR beta chain stems from a study of Graves' ophthalmopathy and Graves' hyperthyroidism. Study results and caveats: With approximately 88% sensitivity and more than 75% specificity, a 13-signature model separated ophthalmopathy from stable hyperthyroidism. Most thyroid clonotypes expanded beyond 0.001 frequency were also found in blood. As the model predicted ophthalmopathy progression, it achieved a sensitivity of 65% to 71% and a specificity of approximately 72%.

With 2 bases removed from V and 4 bases from J, the gap between germline ends came to 11 bases. Germline V gives CDR1 KGHSH, CDR2 LQKENI. The length of the CDR3 is 14 residues. This clonotype was seen more than once but under ten times. The antigen remains undetermined. The study amplified TCR beta CDR3 regions using RNA transcripts. Second-round multiplex PCR came after a first-round RT-PCR that employed HTBI primers. A single record per CDR3 protein comes from TCRdb applying MiXCR to the multiplex PCR reads. The data hold over a million distinct CDR3 sequences, with about 40% observed a single time. The evidence that diagnosis relied on was clinical symptoms, serum thyroxine, TRAb, thyroid ultrasound and orbital computed tomography.

The TCR comes from an adult man with Graves' hyperthyroidism. The rearrangement links TRBV18 to TRBJ1-2, with TRBD1 as a possible D gene (6 bases). Sequencing was carried out using peripheral blood or thyroid tissue (not recorded which). The CDR3 bases are TGTGCCAGCTCACCAGAAACAGGGACCTATGGCTACACCTTC. Residues: CASSPETGTYGYTF.